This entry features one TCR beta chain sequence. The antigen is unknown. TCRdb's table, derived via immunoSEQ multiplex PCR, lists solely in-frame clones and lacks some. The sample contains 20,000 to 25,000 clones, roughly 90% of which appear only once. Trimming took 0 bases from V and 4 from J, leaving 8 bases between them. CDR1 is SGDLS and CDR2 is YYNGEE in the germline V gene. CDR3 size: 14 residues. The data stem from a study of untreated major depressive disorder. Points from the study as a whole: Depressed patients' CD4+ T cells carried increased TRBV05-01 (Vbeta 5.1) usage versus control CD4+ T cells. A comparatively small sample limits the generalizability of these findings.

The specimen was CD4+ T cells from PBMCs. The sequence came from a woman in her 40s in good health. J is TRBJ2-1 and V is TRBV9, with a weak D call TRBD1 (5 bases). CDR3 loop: CASSVEAGYNEQFF. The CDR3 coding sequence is TGTGCCAGCAGCGTAGAGGCAGGGTACAATGAGCAGTTCTTC.